The rows below give T cell receptor beta chains drawn from one sample of a study of blood T cell repertoires in COVID-19. The table came from immunoSEQ multiplex PCR; TCRdb's copy has only in-frame clones and leaves some out. The sample has roughly 81,000 clones; 70% to 85% are singletons. Material for sequencing was peripheral blood. Every receptor here comes from a woman aged 80 or older with COVID-19, enrolled during active disease. The CDR3 runs from the conserved cysteine through the conserved F or W. Rows may omit the clone size; those that give it use once, few, many or a size class.

CDR3aa: CASGTDIGRAFF
abundance: .
j_gene: TRBJ1-1
v_gene: TRBV12-5

CDR3aa: CASSVVGETQYF
abundance: .
j_gene: TRBJ2-5
v_gene: TRBV9

CDR3aa: CASSLAGGSLETQYF
abundance: once
j_gene: TRBJ2-5
v_gene: TRBV7-3

CDR3aa: CASSPMGAHTDTQYF
abundance: .
j_gene: TRBJ2-3
v_gene: TRBV18

CDR3aa: CASSPNGVSGNTIYF
abundance: .
j_gene: TRBJ1-3
v_gene: TRBV3-1/TRBV3-2

CDR3aa: CASRQNEGAGTGANVLTF
abundance: .
j_gene: TRBJ2-6
v_gene: TRBV7-9

CDR3aa: CASSPGWLESGTQYF
abundance: .
j_gene: TRBJ2-3
v_gene: TRBV11-1

CDR3aa: CASSADRANQPQHF
abundance: few
j_gene: TRBJ1-5
v_gene: TRBV7-2

CDR3aa: CASSQDLQRGGYTF
abundance: .
j_gene: TRBJ1-2
v_gene: TRBV4-3

CDR3aa: CASSQEARGGGFETQYF
abundance: .
j_gene: TRBJ2-5
v_gene: TRBV4-2

CDR3aa: CASGLGQGVVYEQYF
abundance: .
j_gene: TRBJ2-7
v_gene: TRBV12-5

CDR3aa: CATSELGQISGNTIYF
abundance: .
j_gene: TRBJ1-3
v_gene: TRBV24-1

CDR3aa: CASSIGGPGVTQYF
abundance: .
j_gene: TRBJ2-3
v_gene: TRBV19

CDR3aa: CASSQNRGALAEAFF
abundance: few
j_gene: TRBJ1-1
v_gene: TRBV18

CDR3aa: CASSLGLAGGNEQFF
abundance: .
j_gene: TRBJ2-1
v_gene: TRBV4-1

CDR3aa: CASSVATGQETQYF
abundance: .
j_gene: TRBJ2-5
v_gene: TRBV9

CDR3aa: CASSAQNSPLHF
abundance: .
j_gene: TRBJ1-6
v_gene: TRBV2

CDR3aa: CASSQGTSGGETQYF
abundance: .
j_gene: TRBJ2-5
v_gene: TRBV4-2

CDR3aa: CASMRAGGNEQFF
abundance: .
j_gene: TRBJ2-1
v_gene: TRBV10-2

CDR3aa: CASSRHGIYSSYNSPLHF
abundance: .
j_gene: TRBJ1-6
v_gene: TRBV14

CDR3aa: CASSIDRGSYEQYF
abundance: .
j_gene: TRBJ2-7
v_gene: TRBV7-2

CDR3aa: CASTPPGGYYEQYF
abundance: .
j_gene: TRBJ2-7
v_gene: TRBV28

CDR3aa: CASSPGAGGFF
abundance: .
j_gene: TRBJ2-1
v_gene: TRBV7-9

CDR3aa: CASSSDLRQGMNTEAFF
abundance: once
j_gene: TRBJ1-1
v_gene: TRBV19

CDR3aa: CASRALGTVTEAFF
abundance: .
j_gene: TRBJ1-1
v_gene: TRBV6-5

CDR3aa: CASSREGRVYNEQFF
abundance: .
j_gene: TRBJ2-1
v_gene: TRBV4-2

CDR3aa: CASSEGVYGELFF
abundance: .
j_gene: TRBJ2-2
v_gene: TRBV6-4

CDR3aa: CASSLGQHSNQPQHF
abundance: .
j_gene: TRBJ1-5
v_gene: TRBV5-1

CDR3aa: CASPVAGAANEQFF
abundance: .
j_gene: TRBJ2-1
v_gene: TRBV18

CDR3aa: CASSQLGTSGNAYNEQFF
abundance: .
j_gene: TRBJ2-1
v_gene: TRBV16

CDR3aa: CATSDQTTGSYEQYF
abundance: .
j_gene: TRBJ2-7
v_gene: TRBV24-1

CDR3aa: CASSPIGTGTDTQYF
abundance: .
j_gene: TRBJ2-3
v_gene: TRBV18

CDR3aa: CAWSVRVGGQETQYF
abundance: .
j_gene: TRBJ2-5
v_gene: TRBV30

CDR3aa: CASSFGTAPATPYEQYF
abundance: .
j_gene: TRBJ2-7
v_gene: TRBV7-8

CDR3aa: CASSVTLDIPYGYTF
abundance: .
j_gene: TRBJ1-2
v_gene: TRBV7-9

CDR3aa: CASSFYKTGTSGRAYEQYF
abundance: .
j_gene: TRBJ2-7
v_gene: TRBV12-1

CDR3aa: CASRSLSLSSYNEQFF
abundance: .
j_gene: TRBJ2-1
v_gene: TRBV5-4

CDR3aa: CASSFWTSGGETQYF
abundance: .
j_gene: TRBJ2-5
v_gene: TRBV2

CDR3aa: CASSSLWSGGEQFF
abundance: .
j_gene: TRBJ2-1
v_gene: TRBV7-2

CDR3aa: CASSLIPGQANPLHF
abundance: .
j_gene: TRBJ1-6
v_gene: TRBV5-1

CDR3aa: CASSLVFGTSGSTDTQYF
abundance: .
j_gene: TRBJ2-3
v_gene: TRBV5-6

CDR3aa: CASSYSVLAKNIQYF
abundance: .
j_gene: TRBJ2-4
v_gene: TRBV5-1

CDR3aa: CASSQRSGTVNTGELFF
abundance: .
j_gene: TRBJ2-2
v_gene: TRBV3-1/TRBV3-2

CDR3aa: CASHRERDTGELFF
abundance: few
j_gene: TRBJ2-2
v_gene: TRBV2

CDR3aa: CASSPKGDYGYTF
abundance: .
j_gene: TRBJ1-2
v_gene: TRBV3-1/TRBV3-2